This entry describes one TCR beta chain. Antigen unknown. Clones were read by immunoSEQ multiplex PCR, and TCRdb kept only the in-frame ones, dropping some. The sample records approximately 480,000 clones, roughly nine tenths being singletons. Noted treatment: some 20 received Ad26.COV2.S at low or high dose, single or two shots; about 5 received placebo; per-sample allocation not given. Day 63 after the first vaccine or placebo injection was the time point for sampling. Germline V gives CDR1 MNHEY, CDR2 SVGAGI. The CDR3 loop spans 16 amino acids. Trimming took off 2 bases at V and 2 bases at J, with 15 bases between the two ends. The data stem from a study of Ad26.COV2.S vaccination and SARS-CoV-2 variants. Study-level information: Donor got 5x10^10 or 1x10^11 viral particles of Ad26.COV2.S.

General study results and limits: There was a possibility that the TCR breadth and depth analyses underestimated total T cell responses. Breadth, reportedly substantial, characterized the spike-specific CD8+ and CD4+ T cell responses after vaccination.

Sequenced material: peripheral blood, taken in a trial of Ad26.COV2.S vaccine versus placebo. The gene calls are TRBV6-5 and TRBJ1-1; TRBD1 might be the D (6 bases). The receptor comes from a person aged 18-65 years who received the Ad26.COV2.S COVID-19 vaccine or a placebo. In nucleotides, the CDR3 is TGTGCCAGCAGTTACCAGCTCCAGGGGTTTAACACTGAAGCTTTCTTT. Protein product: CASSYQLQGFNTEAFF.